The next 14 T cell receptor beta chains were all read from a single sample in a study of blood T cell repertoires in COVID-19 (TCRdb year 2020). Library construction relied on the immunoSEQ multiplex PCR assay. TCRdb took this table from immuneACCESS and kept in-frame rearrangements with V and J called. Such tables lack part of the clones; where checked against another copy, unresolved V genes explain under half of the gap, and the rest is unexplained. The sample profile shows roughly 200,000 clones; around 84% of them were found once. 10% to 13% of the sample is taken by the ten largest. Sequencing used peripheral blood. Receptor source: a woman older than 75 with COVID-19, enrolled during active disease.

This chain uses TRBV30 with TRBJ2-1; D is undetermined. The CDR3 runs 12 residues. CDR1 is GTSNPN and CDR2 is SVGIG in the germline V gene (reference sequence). V lost 0 bases and J lost 12, with 12 bases in between. This chain's CDR3 is CAWSVRRSGQFF. DNA of the CDR3: TGTGCCTGGAGTGTACGAAGGAGTGGGCAGTTCTTC.

The chain combines TRBV11-3 with TRBJ2-2, with D possibly TRBD1 on 5 matching bases. The CDR3 sequence is 12 residues long. Germline CDR1 reads SGHNT; CDR2 reads YENEEA. The V end was cut by 2 bases, the J end by 8 bases, with 6 bases between. CDR3 residues: CASSLRGGELFF. In DNA, the CDR3 is TGTGCCAGCAGCTTAAGGGGTGGGGAGCTGTTTTTT.

This clone was detected only a few times. CDR3 DNA sequence: TGTGCCAGCAGAAAACAGGGAACAGATACGCAGTATTTT. Translation: CASRKQGTDTQYF. V usage is TRBV5-6 and J usage is TRBJ2-3; D is possibly TRBD1 (6 bases). The CDR3 has 13 residues. The V and J ends lost 5 bases and 3 bases respectively, with 10 bases between them. Germline loops: CDR1 SGHDT, CDR2 YYEEEE.

The rearrangement uses TRBV7-9 and TRBJ1-1; D is undetermined. This CDR3 has 13 amino acids. Trimming pared 1 base from V and 3 bases from J, leaving 6 bases between. Germline CDR1 and CDR2: SEHNR and FQNEAQ (reference sequence). CDR3 bases: TGTGCCAGCAGCTTAGACAGCTACACTGAAGCTTTCTTT. It translates to CASSLDSYTEAFF.

The chain carries TRBV5-4 and TRBJ1-4; 10 bases align to TRBD1. This CDR3 contains 16 residues. Germline-derived CDR1 and CDR2 are SGHNT and YYREEE (reference sequence). V gave up 4 bases and J gave up 5 bases; unmatched junction bases: 8. The CDR3: CASSTAGTGANEKLFF. CDR3 bases: TGTGCCAGCAGCACCGCCGGGACAGGGGCCAATGAAAAACTGTTTTTT.

The CDR3 loop is CASRETGQLSPLHF. The DNA for the CDR3 is TGTGCCAGCAGGGAGACGGGACAACTTTCACCCCTCCACTTT. The V gene is TRBV2, the J gene TRBJ1-6; TRBD1 might be the D (6 bases). The CDR3 has 14 amino acids. With 6 bases removed from V and 9 bases from J, the gap between germline ends came to 15 bases. Looked up from germline, CDR1 is SNHLY and CDR2 is FYNNEI.

This clone was seen only a few times. This rearrangement joins TRBV5-4 to TRBJ1-2; 8 bases line up with TRBD1. Trimming at V came to 2 bases and at J to 4 bases, leaving 13 bases not matched to a gene. CDR1 is SGHNT, CDR2 YYREEE, per germline (reference sequence). The CDR3 contains 17 residues. The CDR3 loop reads CASSLGTGPRSGYGYTF. DNA of the CDR3: TGTGCCAGCAGCTTAGGGACAGGTCCACGGTCGGGCTATGGCTACACCTTC.

V gene TRBV7-2 combines with J gene TRBJ2-3; D gene uncertain. V was clipped by 4 bases and J by 2 bases, with 7 bases between them. This CDR3 is 13 amino acids long. Looked up from germline, CDR1 is SGHTA and CDR2 is FQGNSA. Here the CDR3 DNA reads TGTGCCAGCAGCTCCTTCGTCACAGATACGCAGTATTTT. It is translated as CASSSFVTDTQYF. Filled out from reference TRBV7-2 and TRBJ2-3, the complete variable domain reads GAGVSQSPSNKVTEKGKDVELRCDPISGHTALYWYRQSLGQGLEFLIYFQGNSAPDKSGLPSDRFSAERTGGSVSTLTIQRTQQEDSAVYLCASSSFVTDTQYFGPGTRLTVL.

This clone appeared once. The chain is built from TRBV24-1 and TRBJ2-7, with TRBD2 matching over 12 bases. Germline values: CDR1 KGHDR, CDR2 SFDVKD. The CDR3 consists of 16 residues. The V and J ends lost 3 bases and 4 bases, in that order; junction bases with no gene match: 6. The chain's CDR3 is CATSDTSGGSRYEQYF. In DNA, the CDR3 is TGTGCCACCAGTGATACTAGCGGGGGGAGCCGGTACGAGCAGTACTTC.

V and J are TRBV3-1 (or the pseudogene TRBV3-2) and TRBJ2-7; 9 positions match TRBD1. Looked up from germline, CDR1 is LGHDT and CDR2 is YNNKEL (reference sequence). The ends lost 3 bases at V and 4 bases at J; junction bases unmatched: 10. CDR3 length: 16 residues. CDR3 sequence (DNA): TGTGCCAGCAGCCAGGAACAGGGGGCGCAACTATACGAGCAGTACTTC. Protein: CASSQEQGAQLYEQYF.

The rearrangement links TRBV7-2 to TRBJ1-2; 9 bases agree with TRBD1. The trim removed 7 bases at V and 0 bases at J, leaving 6 bases unmatched. CDR1 SGHTA and CDR2 FQGNSA come from the germline V gene. The CDR3 loop spans 15 amino acids. DNA of the CDR3: TGTGCCAGCACCCCGGGACAGGGAGCTAACTATGGCTACACCTTC. It yields the protein CASTPGQGANYGYTF.

The CDR3 sequence: CASSLGTSGRETQYF. The CDR3 DNA follows: TGTGCCAGCAGCTTAGGGACTAGCGGCAGAGAGACCCAGTACTTC. The chain is built from TRBV11-2 and TRBJ2-5, with 10 bases lining up with TRBD2. J gave up 4 bases and V 1 base, and 3 bases lay outside the gene matches. Germline assignment: CDR1 SGHAT and CDR2 FQNNGV. The CDR3 is 15 residues long.

The V call is TRBV18, the J call TRBJ1-5; D might be TRBD1 (5 bases). The CDR3 totals 17 residues. The V and J ends lost 0 bases and 2 bases respectively, with 14 bases between them. The germline CDR1 and CDR2 sequences are KGHSH and LQKENI. This chain's CDR3 is CASSPPNLPGGNQPQHF. CDR3 coding DNA: TGTGCCAGCTCACCACCGAACTTACCGGGGGGCAATCAGCCCCAGCATTTT.

This chain connects TRBV27 to TRBJ1-4; D unclear. The germline gives CDR1 MNHEY, CDR2 SMNVEV (reference sequence). This CDR3 is 14 amino acids long. Trimming shortened V by 5 bases and J by 8 bases, and 15 bases separated the two germline ends. CDR3 sequence reads: CASSGRSLGEKLFF. The CDR3 DNA follows: TGTGCCAGCAGTGGCCGCAGCCTCGGGGAAAAACTGTTTTTT.